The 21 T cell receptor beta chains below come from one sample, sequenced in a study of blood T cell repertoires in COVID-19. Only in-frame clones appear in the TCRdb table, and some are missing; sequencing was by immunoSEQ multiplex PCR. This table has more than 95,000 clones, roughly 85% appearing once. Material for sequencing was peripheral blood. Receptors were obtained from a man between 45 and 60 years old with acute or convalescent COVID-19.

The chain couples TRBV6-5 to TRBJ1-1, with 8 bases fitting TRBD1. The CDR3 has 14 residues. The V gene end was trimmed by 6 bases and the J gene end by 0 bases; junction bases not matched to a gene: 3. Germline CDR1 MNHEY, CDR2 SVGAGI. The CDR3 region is CASRIQGVNTEAFF. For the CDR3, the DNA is TGTGCCAGCAGGATACAGGGGGTGAACACTGAAGCTTTCTTT.

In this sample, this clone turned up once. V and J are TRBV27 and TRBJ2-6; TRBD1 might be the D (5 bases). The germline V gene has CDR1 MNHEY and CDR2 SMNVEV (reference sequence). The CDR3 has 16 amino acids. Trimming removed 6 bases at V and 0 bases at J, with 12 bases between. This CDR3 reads CASRRQFRSGANVLTF. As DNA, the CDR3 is TGTGCCAGCAGACGACAGTTCCGCTCTGGGGCCAACGTCCTGACTTTC.

The CDR3 spells CASSQVSVNTEAFF. The CDR3, as DNA: TGCGCCAGCAGCCAAGTTTCGGTTAACACTGAAGCTTTCTTT. The J gene is TRBJ1-1, the V gene TRBV4-1; D unclear. Trimming pared 1 base from V and 2 bases from J, leaving 8 bases between. The CDR3 runs to 14 residues. The germline gives CDR1 MGHRA, CDR2 YSYEKL.

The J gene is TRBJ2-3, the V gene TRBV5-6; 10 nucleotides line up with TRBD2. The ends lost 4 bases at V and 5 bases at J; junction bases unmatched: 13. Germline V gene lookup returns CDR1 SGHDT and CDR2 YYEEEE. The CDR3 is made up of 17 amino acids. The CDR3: CASSTRAASGGLDTQYF. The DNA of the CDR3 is TGTGCCAGCAGCACCCGAGCGGCTAGCGGGGGTCTAGATACGCAGTATTTT.

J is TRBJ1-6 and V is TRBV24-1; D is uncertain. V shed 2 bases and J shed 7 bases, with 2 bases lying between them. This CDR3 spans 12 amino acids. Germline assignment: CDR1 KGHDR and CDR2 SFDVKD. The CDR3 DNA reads TGTGCCACCAGTGATTCAAATTCACCCCTCCACTTT. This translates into CATSDSNSPLHF.

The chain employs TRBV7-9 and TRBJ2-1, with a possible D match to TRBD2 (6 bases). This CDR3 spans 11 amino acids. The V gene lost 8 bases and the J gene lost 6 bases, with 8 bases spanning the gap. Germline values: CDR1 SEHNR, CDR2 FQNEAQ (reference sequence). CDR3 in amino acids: CASGGVNEQFF. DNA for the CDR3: TGTGCCAGCGGAGGGGTCAATGAGCAGTTCTTC.

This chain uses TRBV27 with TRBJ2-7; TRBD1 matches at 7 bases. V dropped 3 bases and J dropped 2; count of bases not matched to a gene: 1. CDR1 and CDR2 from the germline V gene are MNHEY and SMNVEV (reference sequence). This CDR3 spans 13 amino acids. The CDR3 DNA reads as TGTGCCAGCAGTTTTGGACAGGCCTACGAGCAGTACTTC. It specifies CASSFGQAYEQYF.

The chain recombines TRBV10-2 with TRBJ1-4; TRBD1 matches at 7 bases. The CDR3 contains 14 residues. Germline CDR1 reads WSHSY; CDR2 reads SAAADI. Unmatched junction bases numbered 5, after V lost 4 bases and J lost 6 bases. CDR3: CASSARDSDEKLFF. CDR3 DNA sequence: TGCGCCAGCAGTGCCCGGGACAGTGATGAAAAACTGTTTTTT.

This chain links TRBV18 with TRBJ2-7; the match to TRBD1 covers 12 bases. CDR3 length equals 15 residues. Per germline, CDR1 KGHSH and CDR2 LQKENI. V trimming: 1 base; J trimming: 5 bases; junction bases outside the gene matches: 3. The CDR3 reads CASSPLGTGGDEQYF. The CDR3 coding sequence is TGTGCCAGCTCACCACTGGGGACAGGGGGCGACGAGCAGTACTTC.

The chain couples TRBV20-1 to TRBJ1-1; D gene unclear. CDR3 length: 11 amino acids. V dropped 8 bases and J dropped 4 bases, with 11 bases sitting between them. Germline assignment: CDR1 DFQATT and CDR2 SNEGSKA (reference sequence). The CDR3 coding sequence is TGCAGTTCGGGCCGGGGCACTGAAGCTTTCTTT. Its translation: CSSGRGTEAFF.

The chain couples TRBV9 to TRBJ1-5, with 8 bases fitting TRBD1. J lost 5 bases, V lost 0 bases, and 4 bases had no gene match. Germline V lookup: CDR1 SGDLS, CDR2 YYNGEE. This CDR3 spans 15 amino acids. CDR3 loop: CASSVGGTGDQPQHF. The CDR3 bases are TGTGCCAGCAGCGTAGGGGGGACAGGTGATCAGCCCCAGCATTTT. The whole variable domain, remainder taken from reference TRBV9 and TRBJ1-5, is DSGVTQTPKHLITATGQRVTLRCSPRSGDLSVYWYQQSLDQGLQFLIQYYNGEERAKGNILERFSAQQFPDLHSELNLSSLELGDSALYFCASSVGGTGDQPQHFGDGTRLSIL.

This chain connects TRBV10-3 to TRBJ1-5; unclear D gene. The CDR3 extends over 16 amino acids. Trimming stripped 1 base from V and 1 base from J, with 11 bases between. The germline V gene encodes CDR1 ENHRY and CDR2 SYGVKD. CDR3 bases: TGTGCCATCAGTGAGTTCGGCGGCGGGAGCAATCAGCCCCAGCATTTT. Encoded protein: CAISEFGGGSNQPQHF.

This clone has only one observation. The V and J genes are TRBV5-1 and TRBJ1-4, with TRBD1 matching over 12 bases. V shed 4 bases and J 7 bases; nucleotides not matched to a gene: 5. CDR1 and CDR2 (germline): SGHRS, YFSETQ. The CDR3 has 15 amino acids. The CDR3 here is CASSRDRGPGEKLFF. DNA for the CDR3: TGCGCCAGCAGCCGGGACAGGGGGCCGGGTGAAAAACTGTTTTTT.

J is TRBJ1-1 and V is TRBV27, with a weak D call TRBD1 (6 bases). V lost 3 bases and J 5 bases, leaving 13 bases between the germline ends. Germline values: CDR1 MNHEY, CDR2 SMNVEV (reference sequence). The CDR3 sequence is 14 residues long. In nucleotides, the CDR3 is TGTGCCAGCAGTTTTTATCAGGGGATGACTGAAGCTTTCTTT. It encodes CASSFYQGMTEAFF.

Written as DNA, the CDR3 is TGTGCCAGCAGCTCGGATGATTGGGGCGCAGATACGCAGTATTTT. Translated: CASSSDDWGADTQYF. V gene TRBV5-4 combines with J gene TRBJ2-3, with D perhaps TRBD1 (5 bases). Trimming stripped 3 bases from V and 4 bases from J, with 15 bases between. This CDR3 spans 15 amino acids. Germline loops: CDR1 SGHNT, CDR2 YYREEE (reference sequence).

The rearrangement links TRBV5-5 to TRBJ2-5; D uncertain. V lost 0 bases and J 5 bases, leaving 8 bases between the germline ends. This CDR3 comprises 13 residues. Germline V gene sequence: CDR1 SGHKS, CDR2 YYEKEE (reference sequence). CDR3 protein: CASSLDARETQYF. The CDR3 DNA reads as TGTGCCAGCAGCTTGGATGCACGGGAGACCCAGTACTTC.

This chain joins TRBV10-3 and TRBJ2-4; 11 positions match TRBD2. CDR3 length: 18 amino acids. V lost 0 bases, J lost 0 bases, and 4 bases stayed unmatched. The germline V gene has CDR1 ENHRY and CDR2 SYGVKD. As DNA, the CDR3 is TGTGCCATCAGTGAGTCCCTAGCGGGGGGTCTAGCCAAAAACATTCAGTACTTC. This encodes CAISESLAGGLAKNIQYF.

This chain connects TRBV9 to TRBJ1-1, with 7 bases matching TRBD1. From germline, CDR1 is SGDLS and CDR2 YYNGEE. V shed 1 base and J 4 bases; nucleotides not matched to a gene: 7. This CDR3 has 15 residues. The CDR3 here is CASSVITGTATEAFF. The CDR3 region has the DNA TGTGCCAGCAGCGTAATTACCGGGACAGCCACTGAAGCTTTCTTT.

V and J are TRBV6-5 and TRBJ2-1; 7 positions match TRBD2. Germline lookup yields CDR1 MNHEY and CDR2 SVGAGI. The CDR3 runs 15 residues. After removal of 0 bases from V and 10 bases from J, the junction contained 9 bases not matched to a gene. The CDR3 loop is CASSYSPRREREQFF. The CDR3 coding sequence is TGTGCCAGCAGTTACTCTCCTCGGCGGGAGAGAGAGCAGTTCTTC.

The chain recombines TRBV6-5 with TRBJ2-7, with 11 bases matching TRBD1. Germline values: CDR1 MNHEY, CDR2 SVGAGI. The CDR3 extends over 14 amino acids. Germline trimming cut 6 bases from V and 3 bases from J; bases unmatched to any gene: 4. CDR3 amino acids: CASRGQGALYEQYF. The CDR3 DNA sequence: TGTGCCAGCAGAGGACAGGGGGCCCTCTACGAGCAGTACTTC.

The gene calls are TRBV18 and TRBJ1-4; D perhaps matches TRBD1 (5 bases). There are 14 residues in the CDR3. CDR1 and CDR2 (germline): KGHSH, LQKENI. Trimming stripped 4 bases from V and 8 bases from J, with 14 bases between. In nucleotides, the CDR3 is TGTGCCAGCTCACGAGACAGATCTGTGGAAAAACTGTTTTTT. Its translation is CASSRDRSVEKLFF.